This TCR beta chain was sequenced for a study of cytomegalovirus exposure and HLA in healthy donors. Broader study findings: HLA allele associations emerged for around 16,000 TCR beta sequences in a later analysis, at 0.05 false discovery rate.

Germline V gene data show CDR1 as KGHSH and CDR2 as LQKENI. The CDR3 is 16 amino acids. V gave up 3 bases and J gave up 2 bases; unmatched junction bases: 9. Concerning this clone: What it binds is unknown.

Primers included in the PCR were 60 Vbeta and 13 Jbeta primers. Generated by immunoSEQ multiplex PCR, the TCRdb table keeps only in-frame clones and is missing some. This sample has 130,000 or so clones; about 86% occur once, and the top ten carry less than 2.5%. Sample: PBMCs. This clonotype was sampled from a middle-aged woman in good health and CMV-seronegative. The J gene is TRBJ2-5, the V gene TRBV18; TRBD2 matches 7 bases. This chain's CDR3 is CASSPLPTGGQETQYF. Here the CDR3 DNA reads TGTGCCAGCTCACCCCTCCCAACGGGGGGTCAAGAGACCCAGTACTTC.